This T cell receptor (beta chain) was observed in a study of blood T cells in healthy people across ages. Study-wide results and limits: Long-lived donors had more naive CD4+ cells and higher diversity than aged donors. Conclusively comparing naive with antigen-experienced cells was impossible with unsorted PBMCs.

CDR3 size: 15 residues. Germline lookup yields CDR1 SGHTA and CDR2 FQGNSA. The ends lost 6 bases at V and 5 bases at J; junction bases unmatched: 11. Notes on this clonotype: The target antigen is unknown.

Using a J-beta primer mix together with a sample-barcoded 5' primer, a second PCR was run for roughly 6 to 12 cycles. The template-switch adaptor was a 5' adaptor with 12 random nucleotides. It tagged each cDNA molecule. Each CDR3 protein gets one entry after TCRdb re-called the 5' RACE reads with MiXCR. Here the sample spans hundreds of thousands of distinct CDR3 sequences, more than 25% being singletons. The source is a woman older than 75 in good health. The V gene is TRBV7-2, the J gene TRBJ2-3; 7 positions agree with TRBD2. Sample: blood. CDR3 amino acids: CASRLDLAGRDTQYF. As DNA, the CDR3 is TGTGCCAGCAGACTTGACTTAGCGGGTAGAGATACGCAGTATTTT.